The rows below give T cell receptor beta chains drawn from one sample of a study of human T cells and chemical hapten exposure. TCRdb reanalysed the RACE reads using MiXCR and keeps one entry per CDR3 protein. The table has roughly 380,000 distinct CDR3 sequences, roughly 4.6% seen once. This material consisted of whole blood, taken in connection with sensitization to the hapten diphenylcyclopropenone (DPC). The receptors come from a woman in her 50s with alopecia areata. Some clones in this sample may be carry-over from other donors' samples. Both conserved end residues are part of each CDR3. A D gene is named only where the DNA matches it firmly. Expanded clones get a size class; other rows say once, few or many, or leave the size out.

j_gene: TRBJ2-7; abundance: NA; d_gene: TRBD2; v_gene: TRBV3-1; CDR3nt: TGTGCCAGCAGCCAAGGACTAGCGGGAGCGAGGGAGCAGTACTTC; CDR3aa: CASSQGLAGAREQYF
j_gene: TRBJ2-5; abundance: NA; d_gene: NA; v_gene: TRBV9; CDR3nt: TGTGCCAGCAGCCCAGCGGAGAACCAAGAGACCCAGTACTTC; CDR3aa: CASSPAENQETQYF
j_gene: TRBJ2-1; abundance: many; d_gene: TRBD2; v_gene: TRBV12-3/TRBV12-4; CDR3nt: TGTGCCAGCAGCCGACTAGCGGGAGTTAAGAATGAGCAGTTCTTC; CDR3aa: CASSRLAGVKNEQFF
j_gene: TRBJ2-1; abundance: NA; d_gene: TRBD1; v_gene: TRBV5-6; CDR3nt: TGTGCCAGCAGCTTTGACAGGGACGCGTACAATGAGCAGTTCTTC; CDR3aa: CASSFDRDAYNEQFF
j_gene: TRBJ1-5; abundance: many; d_gene: NA; v_gene: TRBV19; CDR3nt: TGTGCCAGTAGCGACTTGGGACTCCCTTATAATCAGCCCCAGCATTTT; CDR3aa: CASSDLGLPYNQPQHF
j_gene: TRBJ2-7; abundance: many; d_gene: NA; v_gene: TRBV19; CDR3nt: TGTGCCAGTAGTCCTATGTACCCATACTACGAGCAGTACTTC; CDR3aa: CASSPMYPYYEQYF
j_gene: TRBJ2-6; abundance: NA; d_gene: TRBD1; v_gene: TRBV3-1; CDR3nt: TGTGCCAGCAGCCCCGACAGGGGACATATCGGGGCCAACGTCCTGACTTTC; CDR3aa: CASSPDRGHIGANVLTF
j_gene: TRBJ2-3; abundance: few; d_gene: TRBD2; v_gene: TRBV20-1; CDR3nt: TGCAGTGCTAGACCGTTGCGGGGGAGCACAGATACGCAGTATTTT; CDR3aa: CSARPLRGSTDTQYF
j_gene: TRBJ1-6; abundance: few; d_gene: NA; v_gene: TRBV5-6; CDR3nt: TGTGCCAGCAGCTGGGGACTGGCCTATAATTCACCCCTCCACTTT; CDR3aa: CASSWGLAYNSPLHF
j_gene: TRBJ2-7; abundance: few; d_gene: TRBD2; v_gene: TRBV20-1; CDR3nt: TGCAGTGCTAGAGAACACGCGGGGGTCGAGCAGTACTTC; CDR3aa: CSAREHAGVEQYF
j_gene: TRBJ2-1; abundance: many; d_gene: TRBD2; v_gene: TRBV20-1; CDR3nt: TGCAGTGCTGCGGCCGGTAGCGGGAGAACCTACAATGAGCAGTTCTTC; CDR3aa: CSAAAGSGRTYNEQFF
j_gene: TRBJ1-1; abundance: many; d_gene: TRBD1; v_gene: TRBV5-1; CDR3nt: TGCGCCAGCAGCTTGGGACAGGGGTACACTGAAGCTTTCTTT; CDR3aa: CASSLGQGYTEAFF
j_gene: TRBJ2-7; abundance: NA; d_gene: NA; v_gene: TRBV25-1; CDR3nt: TGTGCCAGCAGTGAAAGGACGGACTCTACCTACGAGCAGTACTTC; CDR3aa: CASSERTDSTYEQYF
j_gene: TRBJ1-1; abundance: many; d_gene: NA; v_gene: TRBV10-3; CDR3nt: TGTGCCATCACGGGCAGCGAAAACACTGAAGCTTTCTTT; CDR3aa: CAITGSENTEAFF
j_gene: TRBJ2-7; abundance: few; d_gene: TRBD1; v_gene: TRBV18; CDR3nt: TGTGCCAGCTCACCACAGGGGGCGGATTACGAGCAGTACTTC; CDR3aa: CASSPQGADYEQYF